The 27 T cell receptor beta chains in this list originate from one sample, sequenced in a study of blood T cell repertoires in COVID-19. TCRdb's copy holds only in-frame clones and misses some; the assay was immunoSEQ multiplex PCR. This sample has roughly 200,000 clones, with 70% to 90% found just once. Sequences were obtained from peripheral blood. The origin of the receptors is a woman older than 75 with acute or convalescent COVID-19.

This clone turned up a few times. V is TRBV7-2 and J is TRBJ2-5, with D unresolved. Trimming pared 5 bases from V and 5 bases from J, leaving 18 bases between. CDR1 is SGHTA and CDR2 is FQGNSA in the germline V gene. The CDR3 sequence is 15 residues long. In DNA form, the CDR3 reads TGTGCCAGCAGCCCCTTCATTATCCCCGGGGAGACCCAGTACTTC. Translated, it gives CASSPFIIPGETQYF.

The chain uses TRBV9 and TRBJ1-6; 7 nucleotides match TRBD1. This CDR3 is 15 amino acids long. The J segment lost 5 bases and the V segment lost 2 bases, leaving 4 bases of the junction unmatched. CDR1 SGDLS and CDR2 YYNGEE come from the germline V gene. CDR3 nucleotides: TGTGCCAGCAGCGTCCGGGACAGAAATAATTCACCCCTCCACTTT. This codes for CASSVRDRNNSPLHF. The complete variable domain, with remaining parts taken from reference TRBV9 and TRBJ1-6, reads DSGVTQTPKHLITATGQRVTLRCSPRSGDLSVYWYQQSLDQGLQFLIQYYNGEERAKGNILERFSAQQFPDLHSELNLSSLELGDSALYFCASSVRDRNNSPLHFGNGTRLTVT.

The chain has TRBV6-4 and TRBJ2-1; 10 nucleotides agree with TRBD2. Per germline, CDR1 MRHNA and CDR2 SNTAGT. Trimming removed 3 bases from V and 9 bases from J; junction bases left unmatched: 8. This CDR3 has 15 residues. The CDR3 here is CASSEVSSGRREQFF. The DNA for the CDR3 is TGTGCCAGCAGTGAGGTGTCTAGCGGGAGACGTGAGCAGTTCTTC.

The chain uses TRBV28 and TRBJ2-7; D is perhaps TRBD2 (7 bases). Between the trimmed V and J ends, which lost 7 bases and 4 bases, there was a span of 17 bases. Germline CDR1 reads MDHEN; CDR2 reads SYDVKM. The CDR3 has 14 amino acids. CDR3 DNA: TGTGCCAGCACCCTGGCGGGGGCGAGGTACGAGCAGTACTTC. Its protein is CASTLAGARYEQYF.

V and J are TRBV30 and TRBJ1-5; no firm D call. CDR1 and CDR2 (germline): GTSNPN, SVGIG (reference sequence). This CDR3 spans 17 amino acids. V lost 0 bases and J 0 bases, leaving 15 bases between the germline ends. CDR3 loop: CAWSVLRKDFSNQPQHF. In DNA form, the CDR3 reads TGTGCCTGGAGTGTACTAAGAAAAGATTTTAGCAATCAGCCCCAGCATTTT.

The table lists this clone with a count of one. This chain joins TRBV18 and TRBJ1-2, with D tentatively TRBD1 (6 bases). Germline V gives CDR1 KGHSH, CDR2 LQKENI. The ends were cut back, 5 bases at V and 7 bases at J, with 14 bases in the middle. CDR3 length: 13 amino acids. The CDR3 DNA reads TGTGCCAGCTCAGAACAGGGATACGTTGGCTACACCTTC. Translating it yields CASSEQGYVGYTF.

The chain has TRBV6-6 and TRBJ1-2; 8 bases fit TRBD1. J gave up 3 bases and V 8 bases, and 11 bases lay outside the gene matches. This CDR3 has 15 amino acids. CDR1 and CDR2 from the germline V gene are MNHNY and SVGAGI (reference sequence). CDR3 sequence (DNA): TGTGCCAGCCGACCGACAGGGGCGAATGACTATGGCTACACCTTC. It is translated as CASRPTGANDYGYTF.

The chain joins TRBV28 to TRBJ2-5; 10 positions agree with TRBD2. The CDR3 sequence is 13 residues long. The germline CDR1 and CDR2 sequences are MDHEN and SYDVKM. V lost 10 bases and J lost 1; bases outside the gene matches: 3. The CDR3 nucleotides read TGTGCCACAGCGGGAGGGGGCCAAGAGACCCAGTACTTC. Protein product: CATAGGGQETQYF.

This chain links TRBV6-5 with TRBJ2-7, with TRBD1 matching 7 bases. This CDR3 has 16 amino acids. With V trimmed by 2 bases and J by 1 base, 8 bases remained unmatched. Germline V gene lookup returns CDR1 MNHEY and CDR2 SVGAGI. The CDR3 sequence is CASSYAAPGQSYEQYF. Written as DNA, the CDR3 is TGTGCCAGCAGTTACGCAGCCCCGGGACAGTCCTACGAGCAGTACTTC.

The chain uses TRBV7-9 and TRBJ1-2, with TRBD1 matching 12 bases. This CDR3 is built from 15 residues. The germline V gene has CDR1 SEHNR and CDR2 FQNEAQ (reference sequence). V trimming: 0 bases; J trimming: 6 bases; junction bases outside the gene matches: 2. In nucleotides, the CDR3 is TGTGCCAGCAGCTTAGCCGGGACAGGGGGCAATGGCTACACCTTC. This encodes CASSLAGTGGNGYTF.

CDR3 sequence (DNA): TGTGCCAGCAGTGAAATGGGCAGTTTGGACGGGAGGACTGAAGCTTTCTTT. Translating gives CASSEMGSLDGRTEAFF. This chain links TRBV6-1 with TRBJ1-1; no reliable D call. This CDR3 region has 17 residues. Trimming cost V 2 bases and J 5 bases, with 21 bases left between them. Germline V gives CDR1 MNHNS, CDR2 SASEGT.

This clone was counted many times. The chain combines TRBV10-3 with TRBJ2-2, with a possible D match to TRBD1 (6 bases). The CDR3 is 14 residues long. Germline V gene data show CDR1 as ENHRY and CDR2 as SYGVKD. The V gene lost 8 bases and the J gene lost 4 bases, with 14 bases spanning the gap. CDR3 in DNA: TGTGCCATCGGACGGGACACGATCACCGGGGAGCTGTTTTTT. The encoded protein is CAIGRDTITGELFF.

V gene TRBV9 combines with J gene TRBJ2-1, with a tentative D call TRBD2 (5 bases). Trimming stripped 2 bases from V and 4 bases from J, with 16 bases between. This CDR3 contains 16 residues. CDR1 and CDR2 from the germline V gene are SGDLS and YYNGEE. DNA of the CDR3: TGTGCCAGCAGCGTTTTAGCCAGCGGAAATTACAATGAGCAGTTCTTC. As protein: CASSVLASGNYNEQFF.

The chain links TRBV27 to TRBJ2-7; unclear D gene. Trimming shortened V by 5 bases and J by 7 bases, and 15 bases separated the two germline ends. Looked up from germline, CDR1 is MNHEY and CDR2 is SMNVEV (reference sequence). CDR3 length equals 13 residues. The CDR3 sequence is CASSPSSDLEQYF. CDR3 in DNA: TGTGCCAGCAGTCCTAGTTCCGATCTTGAGCAGTACTTC.

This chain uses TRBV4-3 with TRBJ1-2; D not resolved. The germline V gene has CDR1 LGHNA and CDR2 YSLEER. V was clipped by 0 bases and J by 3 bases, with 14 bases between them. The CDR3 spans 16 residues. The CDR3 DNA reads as TGCGCCAGCAGCCAAGATCCGACTCGACGGGACTATGGCTACACCTTC. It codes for CASSQDPTRRDYGYTF.

CDR3 bases: TGTGCCAGCAGCCCAAGGACAGGGTCCTACGAGCAGTACTTC. Translated, it gives CASSPRTGSYEQYF. The chain couples TRBV7-8 to TRBJ2-7; 8 positions agree with TRBD1. V lost 5 bases, J lost 1 base, and 4 bases stayed unmatched. CDR3 length: 14 amino acids. Germline V CDR1 and CDR2: SGHVS, FQNEAQ.

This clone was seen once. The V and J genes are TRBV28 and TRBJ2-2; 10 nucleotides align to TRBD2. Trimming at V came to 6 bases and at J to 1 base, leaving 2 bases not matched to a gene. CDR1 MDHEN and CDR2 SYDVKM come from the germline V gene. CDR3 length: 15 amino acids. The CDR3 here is CASRRTSGNTGELFF. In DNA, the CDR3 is TGTGCCAGCAGGCGGACTAGCGGGAACACCGGGGAGCTGTTTTTT. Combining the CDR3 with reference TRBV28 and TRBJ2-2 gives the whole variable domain DVKVTQSSRYLVKRTGEKVFLECVQDMDHENMFWYRQDPGLGLRLIYFSYDVKMKEKGDIPEGYSVSREKKERFSLILESASTNQTSMYLCASRRTSGNTGELFFGEGSRLTVL.

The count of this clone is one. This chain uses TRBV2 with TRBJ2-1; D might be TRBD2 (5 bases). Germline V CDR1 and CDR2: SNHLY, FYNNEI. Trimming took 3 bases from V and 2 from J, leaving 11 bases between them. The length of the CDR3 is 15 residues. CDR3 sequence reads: CASSEYEGTYNEQFF. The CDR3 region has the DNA TGTGCCAGCAGTGAGTATGAGGGAACCTACAATGAGCAGTTCTTC.

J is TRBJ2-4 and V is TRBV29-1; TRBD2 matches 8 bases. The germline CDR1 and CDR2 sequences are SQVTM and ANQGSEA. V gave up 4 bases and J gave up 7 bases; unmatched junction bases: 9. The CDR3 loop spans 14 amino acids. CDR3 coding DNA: TGCAGCGTTGTCCGGGAGGGCGTTAGGAACATTCAGTACTTC. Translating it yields CSVVREGVRNIQYF.

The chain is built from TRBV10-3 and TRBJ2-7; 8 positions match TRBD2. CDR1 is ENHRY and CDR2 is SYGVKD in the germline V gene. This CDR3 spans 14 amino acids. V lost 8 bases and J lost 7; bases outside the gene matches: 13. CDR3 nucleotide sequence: TGTGCCATCCTACCCGGGACTAGGGGGGGGGAGCAGTACTTC. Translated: CAILPGTRGGEQYF.

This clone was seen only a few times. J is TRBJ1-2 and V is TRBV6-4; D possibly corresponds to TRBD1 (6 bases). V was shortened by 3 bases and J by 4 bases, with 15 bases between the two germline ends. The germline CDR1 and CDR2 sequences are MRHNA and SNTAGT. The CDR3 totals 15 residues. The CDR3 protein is CASSEKGDGVYGYTF. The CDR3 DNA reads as TGTGCCAGCAGTGAAAAGGGGGACGGGGTCTATGGCTACACCTTC.

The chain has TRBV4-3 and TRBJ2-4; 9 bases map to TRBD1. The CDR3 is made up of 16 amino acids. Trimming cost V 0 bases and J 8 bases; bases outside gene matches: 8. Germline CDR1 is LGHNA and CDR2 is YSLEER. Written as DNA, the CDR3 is TGCGCCAGCAGCCAAGAAACAGGGGGCATCGGGGACATTCAGTACTTC. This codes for CASSQETGGIGDIQYF.

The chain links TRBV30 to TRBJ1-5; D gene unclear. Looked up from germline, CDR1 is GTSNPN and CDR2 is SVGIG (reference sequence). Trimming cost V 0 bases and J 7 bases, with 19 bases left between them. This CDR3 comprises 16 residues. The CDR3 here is CAWSVLGGTSYQPQHF. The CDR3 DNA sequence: TGTGCCTGGAGTGTACTGGGAGGAACCTCTTACCAGCCCCAGCATTTT.

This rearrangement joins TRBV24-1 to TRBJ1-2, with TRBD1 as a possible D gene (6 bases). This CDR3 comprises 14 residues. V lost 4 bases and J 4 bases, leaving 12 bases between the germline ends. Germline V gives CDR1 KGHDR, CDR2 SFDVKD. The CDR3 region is CATSDRDRLYGYTF. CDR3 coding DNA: TGTGCCACCAGTGACCGTGACAGGCTCTATGGCTACACCTTC.

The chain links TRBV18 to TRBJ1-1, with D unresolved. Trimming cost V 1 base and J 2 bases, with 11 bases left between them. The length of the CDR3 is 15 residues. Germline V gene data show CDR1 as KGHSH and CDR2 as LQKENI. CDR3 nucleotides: TGTGCCAGCTCACCACGGTCCGGGGTAAACACTGAAGCTTTCTTT. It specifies CASSPRSGVNTEAFF.

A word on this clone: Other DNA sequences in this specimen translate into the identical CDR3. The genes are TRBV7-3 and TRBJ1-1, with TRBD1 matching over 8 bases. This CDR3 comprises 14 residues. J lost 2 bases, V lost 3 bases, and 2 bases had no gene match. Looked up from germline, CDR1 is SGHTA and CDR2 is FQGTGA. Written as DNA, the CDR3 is TGTGCCAGCAGCTTTCAGGGGGCTAACACTGAAGCTTTCTTT. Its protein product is CASSFQGANTEAFF.

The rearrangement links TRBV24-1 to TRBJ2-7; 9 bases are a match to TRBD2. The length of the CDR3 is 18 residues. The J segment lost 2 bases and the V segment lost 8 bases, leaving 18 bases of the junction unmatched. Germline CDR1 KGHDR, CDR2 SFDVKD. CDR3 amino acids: CATTDFSGGRAIPYEQYF. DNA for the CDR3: TGTGCCACCACCGATTTTTCGGGCGGGAGGGCTATCCCCTACGAGCAGTACTTC.